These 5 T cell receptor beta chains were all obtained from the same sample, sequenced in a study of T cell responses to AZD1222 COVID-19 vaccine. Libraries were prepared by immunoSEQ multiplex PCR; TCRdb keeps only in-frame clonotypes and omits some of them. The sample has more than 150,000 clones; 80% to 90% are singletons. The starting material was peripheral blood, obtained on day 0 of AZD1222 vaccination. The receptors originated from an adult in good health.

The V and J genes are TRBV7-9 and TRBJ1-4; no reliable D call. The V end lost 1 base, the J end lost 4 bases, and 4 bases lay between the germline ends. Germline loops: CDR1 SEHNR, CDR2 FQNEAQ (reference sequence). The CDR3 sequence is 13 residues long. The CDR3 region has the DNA TGTGCCAGCAGCTTAGGGGTTAATGAAAAACTGTTTTTT. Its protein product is CASSLGVNEKLFF. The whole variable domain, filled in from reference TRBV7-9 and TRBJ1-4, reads DTGVSQNPRHKITKRGQNVTFRCDPISEHNRLYWYRQTLGQGPEFLTYFQNEAQLEKSRLLSDRFSAERPKGSFSTLEIQRTEQGDSAMYLCASSLGVNEKLFFGSGTQLSVL.

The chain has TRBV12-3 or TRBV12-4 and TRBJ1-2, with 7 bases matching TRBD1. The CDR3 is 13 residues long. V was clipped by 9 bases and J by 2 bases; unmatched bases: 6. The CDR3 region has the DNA TGTGCCAGTCTCGCAGGGGGGAACTATGGCTACACCTTC. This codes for CASLAGGNYGYTF.

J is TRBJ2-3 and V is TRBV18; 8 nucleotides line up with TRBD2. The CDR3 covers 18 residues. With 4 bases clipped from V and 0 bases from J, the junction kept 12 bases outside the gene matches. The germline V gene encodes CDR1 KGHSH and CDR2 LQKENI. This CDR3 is CASSLASGASGSTDTQYF. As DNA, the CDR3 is TGTGCCAGCTCACTAGCCTCGGGAGCTAGCGGGAGCACAGATACGCAGTATTTT.

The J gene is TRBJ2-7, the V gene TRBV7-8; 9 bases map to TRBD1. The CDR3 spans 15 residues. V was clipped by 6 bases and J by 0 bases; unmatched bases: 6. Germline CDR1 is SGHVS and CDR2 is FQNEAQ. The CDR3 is CASSPGQGLSYEQYF. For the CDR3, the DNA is TGTGCCAGCAGTCCGGGACAGGGCCTCTCCTACGAGCAGTACTTC.

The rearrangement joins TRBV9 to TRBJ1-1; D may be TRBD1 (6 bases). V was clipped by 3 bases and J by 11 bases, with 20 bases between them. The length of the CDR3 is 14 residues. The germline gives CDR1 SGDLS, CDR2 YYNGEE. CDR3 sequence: CASSASGQSSSAFF. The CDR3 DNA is TGTGCCAGCAGCGCTTCTGGACAGAGCTCCTCTGCTTTCTTT.